Ten or more counts support the clone carrying this T cell receptor beta chain. Antigen: not known. Using RNA transcripts as the source, TCR beta CDR3 regions were amplified. The HTBI primer set was used in a first-round RT-PCR of the TCR CDR3. Each CDR3 protein gets one entry after TCRdb re-called the multiplex PCR reads with MiXCR. Among more than 350,000 distinct CDR3 sequences, approximately 16% were seen once, and the ten largest hold roughly a fifth. The study excluded patients with uncontrolled infection, other autoimmune disease, pregnancy or lactation. Clinical symptoms, serum thyroxine and TRAb, thyroid ultrasound and orbital computed tomography together formed the diagnostic basis. The sample belongs to a study of T cells in Graves' hyperthyroidism and ophthalmopathy. Findings and caveats of the study: The majority of expanded thyroid clonotypes above 0.001 also appeared in blood.

The sequenced sample consisted of blood. The receptor's source is a woman aged 60-70 years with Graves' ophthalmopathy.

The CDR3 DNA follows: TGTGCCAGCAGGACGGGACAGGATGTAGGTCAGCCCCAGCATTTT. This sequence encodes CASRTGQDVGQPQHF. The chain combines TRBV2 with TRBJ1-5, with 8 bases aligning to TRBD1. After removal of 6 bases from V and 6 bases from J, the junction contained 10 bases not matched to a gene. Germline V gives CDR1 SNHLY, CDR2 FYNNEI. The CDR3 has 15 amino acids.